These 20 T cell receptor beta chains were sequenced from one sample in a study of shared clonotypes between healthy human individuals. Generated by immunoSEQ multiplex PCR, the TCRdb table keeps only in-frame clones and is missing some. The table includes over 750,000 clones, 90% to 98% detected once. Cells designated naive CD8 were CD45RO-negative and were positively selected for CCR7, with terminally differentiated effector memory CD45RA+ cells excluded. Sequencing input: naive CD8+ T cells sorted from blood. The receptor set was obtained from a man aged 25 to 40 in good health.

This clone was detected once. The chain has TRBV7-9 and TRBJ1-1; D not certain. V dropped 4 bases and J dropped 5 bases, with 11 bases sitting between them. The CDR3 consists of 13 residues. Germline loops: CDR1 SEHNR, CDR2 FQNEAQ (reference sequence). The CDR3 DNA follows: TGTGCCAGCAGCTCCCCGCTTGAGACTGAAGCTTTCTTT. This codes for CASSSPLETEAFF.

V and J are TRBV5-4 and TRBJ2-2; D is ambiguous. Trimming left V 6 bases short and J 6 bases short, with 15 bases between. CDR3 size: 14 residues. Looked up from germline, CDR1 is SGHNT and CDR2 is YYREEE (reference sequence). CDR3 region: CASTSGDYPGELFF. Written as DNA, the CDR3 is TGTGCCAGCACCTCGGGTGATTACCCCGGGGAGCTGTTTTTT.

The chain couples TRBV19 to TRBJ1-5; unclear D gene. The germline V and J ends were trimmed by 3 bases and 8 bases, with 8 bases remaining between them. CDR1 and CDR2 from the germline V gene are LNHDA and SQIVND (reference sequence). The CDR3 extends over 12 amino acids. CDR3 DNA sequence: TGTGCCAGTAGTATCGGGTGGGAGCCCCAGCATTTT. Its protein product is CASSIGWEPQHF. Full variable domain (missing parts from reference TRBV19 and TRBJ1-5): DGGITQSPKYLFRKEGQNVTLSCEQNLNHDAMYWYRQDPGQGLRLIYYSQIVNDFQKGDIAEGYSVSREKKESFPLTVTSAQKNPTAFYLCASSIGWEPQHFGDGTRLSIL.

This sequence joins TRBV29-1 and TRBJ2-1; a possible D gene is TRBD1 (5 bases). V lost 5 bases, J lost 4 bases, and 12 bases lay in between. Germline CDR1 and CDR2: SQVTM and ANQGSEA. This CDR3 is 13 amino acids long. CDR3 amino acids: CSVQGSTYNEQFF. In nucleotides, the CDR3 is TGCAGCGTTCAGGGAAGTACTTACAATGAGCAGTTCTTC.

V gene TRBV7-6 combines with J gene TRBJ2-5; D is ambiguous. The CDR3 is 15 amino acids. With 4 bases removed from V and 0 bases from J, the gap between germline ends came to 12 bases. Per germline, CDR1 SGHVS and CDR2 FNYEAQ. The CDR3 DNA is TGTGCCAGCAGCTCGGTTTCTAGGTACCAAGAGACCCAGTACTTC. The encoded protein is CASSSVSRYQETQYF.

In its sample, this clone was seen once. The CDR3 reads CASSAGTANNQPQHF. The CDR3 DNA reads TGTGCCAGCAGCGCCGGGACAGCCAACAATCAGCCCCAGCATTTT. This chain connects TRBV5-8 to TRBJ1-5; TRBD1 matches at 7 bases. CDR1 and CDR2 (germline): SGHTS, YDEGEE. CDR3 size: 15 residues. V shed 4 bases and J 3 bases; nucleotides not matched to a gene: 7.

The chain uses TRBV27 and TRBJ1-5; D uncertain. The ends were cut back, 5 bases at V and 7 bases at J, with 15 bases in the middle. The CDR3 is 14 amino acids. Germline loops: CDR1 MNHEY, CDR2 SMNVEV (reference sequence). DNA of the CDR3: TGTGCCAGCAGTGCCGCCGGTCTCCCGCAGCCCCAGCATTTT. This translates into CASSAAGLPQPQHF.

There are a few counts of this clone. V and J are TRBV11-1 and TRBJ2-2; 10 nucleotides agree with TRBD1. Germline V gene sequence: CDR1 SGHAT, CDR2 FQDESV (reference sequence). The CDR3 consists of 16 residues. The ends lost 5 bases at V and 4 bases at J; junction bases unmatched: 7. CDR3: CASSGTWDRGTGELFF. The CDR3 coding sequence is TGTGCCAGCAGCGGAACCTGGGACAGGGGCACCGGGGAGCTGTTTTTT.

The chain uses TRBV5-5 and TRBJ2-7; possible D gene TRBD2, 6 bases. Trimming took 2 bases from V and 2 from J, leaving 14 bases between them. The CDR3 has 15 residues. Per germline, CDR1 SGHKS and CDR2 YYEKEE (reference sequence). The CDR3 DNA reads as TGTGCCAGCAGCTTTTTTGGCGGGGTGGCCTACGAGCAGTACTTC. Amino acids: CASSFFGGVAYEQYF.

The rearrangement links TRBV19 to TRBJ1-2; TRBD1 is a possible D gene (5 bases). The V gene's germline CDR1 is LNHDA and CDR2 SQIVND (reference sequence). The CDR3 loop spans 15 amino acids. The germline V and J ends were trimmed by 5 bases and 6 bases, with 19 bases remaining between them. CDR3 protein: CASSWFLARGDGYTF. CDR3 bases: TGTGCCAGTAGTTGGTTCCTTGCGAGGGGTGATGGCTACACCTTC.

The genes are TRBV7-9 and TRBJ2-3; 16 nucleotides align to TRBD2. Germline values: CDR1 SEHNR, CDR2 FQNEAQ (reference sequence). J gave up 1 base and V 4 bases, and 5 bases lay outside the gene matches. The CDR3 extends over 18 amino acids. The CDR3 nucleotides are TGTGCCAGCAGCTCGGGACTAGCGGGAGGGCCGGGCACAGATACGCAGTATTTT. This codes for CASSSGLAGGPGTDTQYF.

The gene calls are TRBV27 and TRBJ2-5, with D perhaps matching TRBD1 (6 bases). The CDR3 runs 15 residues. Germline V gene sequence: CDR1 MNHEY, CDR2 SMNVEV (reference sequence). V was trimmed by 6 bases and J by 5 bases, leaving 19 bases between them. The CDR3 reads CASSPMDRWGETQYF. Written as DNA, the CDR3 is TGTGCCAGCAGCCCGATGGACAGATGGGGGGAGACCCAGTACTTC.

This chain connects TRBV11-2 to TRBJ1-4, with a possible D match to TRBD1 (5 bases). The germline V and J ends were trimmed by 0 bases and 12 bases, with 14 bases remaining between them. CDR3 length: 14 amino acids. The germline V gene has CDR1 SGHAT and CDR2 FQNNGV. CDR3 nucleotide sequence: TGTGCCAGCAGCTTAGATTGGGGGGAGACGGAACTGTTTTTT. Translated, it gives CASSLDWGETELFF.

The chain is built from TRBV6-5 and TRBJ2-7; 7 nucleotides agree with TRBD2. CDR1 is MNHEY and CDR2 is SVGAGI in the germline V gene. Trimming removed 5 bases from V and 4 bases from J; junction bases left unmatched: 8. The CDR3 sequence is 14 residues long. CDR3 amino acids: CASSKWGGVYEQYF. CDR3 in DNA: TGTGCCAGCAGTAAGTGGGGAGGGGTGTACGAGCAGTACTTC.

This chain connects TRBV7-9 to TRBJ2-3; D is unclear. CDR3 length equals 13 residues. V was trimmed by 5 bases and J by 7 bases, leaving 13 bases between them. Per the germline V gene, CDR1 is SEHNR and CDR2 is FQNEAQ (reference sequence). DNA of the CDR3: TGTGCCAGCAGCACCACCAGCTCTAATACGCAGTATTTT. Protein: CASSTTSSNTQYF.

This CDR3 is CAWHEGSSYNEQFF. The DNA for the CDR3 is TGTGCCTGGCACGAGGGAAGCTCCTACAATGAGCAGTTCTTC. The chain combines TRBV30 with TRBJ2-1; D perhaps matches TRBD2 (5 bases). This CDR3 has 14 residues. The V end lost 5 bases, the J end lost 0 bases, and 11 bases lay between the germline ends. The germline gives CDR1 GTSNPN, CDR2 SVGIG (reference sequence).

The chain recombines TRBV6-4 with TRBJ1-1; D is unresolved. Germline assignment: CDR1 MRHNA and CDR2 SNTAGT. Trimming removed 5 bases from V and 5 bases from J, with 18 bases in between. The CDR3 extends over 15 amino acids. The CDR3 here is CASSSKPEFRTEAFF. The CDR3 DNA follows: TGTGCCAGCAGTTCGAAACCCGAATTCAGAACTGAAGCTTTCTTT.

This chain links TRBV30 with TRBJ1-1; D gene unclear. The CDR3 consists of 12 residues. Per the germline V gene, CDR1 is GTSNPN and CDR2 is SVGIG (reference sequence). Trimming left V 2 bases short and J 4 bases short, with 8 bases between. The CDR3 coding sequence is TGTGCCTGGAGTCGGATCGGCACTGAAGCTTTCTTT. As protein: CAWSRIGTEAFF.

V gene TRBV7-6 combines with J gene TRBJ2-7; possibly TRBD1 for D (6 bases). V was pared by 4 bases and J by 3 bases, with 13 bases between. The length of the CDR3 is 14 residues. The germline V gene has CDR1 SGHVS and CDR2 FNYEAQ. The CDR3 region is CASSSRDTDYEQYF. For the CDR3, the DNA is TGTGCCAGCAGCTCCAGGGACACCGACTACGAGCAGTACTTC.

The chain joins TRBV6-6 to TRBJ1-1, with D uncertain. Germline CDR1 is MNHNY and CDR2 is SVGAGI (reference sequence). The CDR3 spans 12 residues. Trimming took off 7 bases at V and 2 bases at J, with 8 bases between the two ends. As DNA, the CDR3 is TGTGCCAGCACCCTGGATAACACTGAAGCTTTCTTT. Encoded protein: CASTLDNTEAFF.